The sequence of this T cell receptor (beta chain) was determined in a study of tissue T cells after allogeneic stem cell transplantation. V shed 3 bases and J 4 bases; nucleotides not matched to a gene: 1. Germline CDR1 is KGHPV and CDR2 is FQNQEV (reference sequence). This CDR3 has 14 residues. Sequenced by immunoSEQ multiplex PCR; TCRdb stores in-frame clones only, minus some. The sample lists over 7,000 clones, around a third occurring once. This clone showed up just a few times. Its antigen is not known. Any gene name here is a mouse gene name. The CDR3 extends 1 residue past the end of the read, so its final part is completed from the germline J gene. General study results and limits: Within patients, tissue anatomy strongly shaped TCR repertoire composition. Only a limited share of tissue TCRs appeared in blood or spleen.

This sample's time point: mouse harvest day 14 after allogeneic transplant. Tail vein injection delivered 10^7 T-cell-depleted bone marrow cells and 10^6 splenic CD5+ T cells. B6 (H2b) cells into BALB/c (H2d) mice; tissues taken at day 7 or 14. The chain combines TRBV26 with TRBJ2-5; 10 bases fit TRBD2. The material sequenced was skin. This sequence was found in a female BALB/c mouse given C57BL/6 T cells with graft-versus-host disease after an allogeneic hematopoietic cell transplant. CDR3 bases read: TGTGCCAGCAGTCTACTGGGGGGGAAAGACACCCAGTAC. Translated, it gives CASSLLGGKDTQY. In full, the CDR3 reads CASSLLGGKDTQYF.